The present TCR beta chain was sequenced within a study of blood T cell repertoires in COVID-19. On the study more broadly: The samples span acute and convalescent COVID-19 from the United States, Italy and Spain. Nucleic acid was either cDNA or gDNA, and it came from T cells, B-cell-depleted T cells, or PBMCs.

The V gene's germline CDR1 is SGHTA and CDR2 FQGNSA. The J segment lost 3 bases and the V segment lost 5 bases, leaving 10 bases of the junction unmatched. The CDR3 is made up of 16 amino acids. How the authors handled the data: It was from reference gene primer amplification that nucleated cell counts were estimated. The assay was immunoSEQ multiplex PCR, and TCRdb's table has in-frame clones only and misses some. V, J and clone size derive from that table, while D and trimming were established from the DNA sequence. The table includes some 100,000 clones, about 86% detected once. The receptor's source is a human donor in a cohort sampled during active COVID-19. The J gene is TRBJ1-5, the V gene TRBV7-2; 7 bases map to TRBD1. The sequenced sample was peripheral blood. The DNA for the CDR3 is TGTGCCAGCAGCATAACCGGGACAGCCATCAATCAGCCCCAGCATTTT. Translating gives CASSITGTAINQPQHF.